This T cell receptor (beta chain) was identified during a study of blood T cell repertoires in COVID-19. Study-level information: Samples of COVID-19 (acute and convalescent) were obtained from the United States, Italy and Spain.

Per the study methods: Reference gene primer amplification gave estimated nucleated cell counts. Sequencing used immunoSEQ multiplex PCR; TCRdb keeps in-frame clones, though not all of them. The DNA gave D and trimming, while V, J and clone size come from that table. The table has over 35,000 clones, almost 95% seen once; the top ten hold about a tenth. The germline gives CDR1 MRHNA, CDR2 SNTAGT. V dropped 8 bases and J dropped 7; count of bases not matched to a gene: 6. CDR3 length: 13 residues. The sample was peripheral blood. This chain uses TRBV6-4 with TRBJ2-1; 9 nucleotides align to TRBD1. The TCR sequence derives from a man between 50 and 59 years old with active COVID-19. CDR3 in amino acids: CASGQGFPNEQFF. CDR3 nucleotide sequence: TGTGCCAGCGGACAGGGGTTTCCGAATGAGCAGTTCTTC.